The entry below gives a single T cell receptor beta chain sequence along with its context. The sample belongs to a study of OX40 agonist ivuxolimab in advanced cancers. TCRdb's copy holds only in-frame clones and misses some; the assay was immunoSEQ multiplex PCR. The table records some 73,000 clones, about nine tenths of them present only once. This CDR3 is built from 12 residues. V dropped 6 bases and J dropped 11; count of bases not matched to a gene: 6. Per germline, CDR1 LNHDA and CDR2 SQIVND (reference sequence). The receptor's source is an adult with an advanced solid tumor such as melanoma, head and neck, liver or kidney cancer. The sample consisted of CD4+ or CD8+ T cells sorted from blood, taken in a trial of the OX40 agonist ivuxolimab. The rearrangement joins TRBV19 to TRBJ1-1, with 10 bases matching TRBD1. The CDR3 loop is CASRTGGLHAFF. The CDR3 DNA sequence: TGTGCCAGTAGGACAGGGGGCCTACATGCTTTCTTT.